The rows below give T cell receptor beta chains drawn from one sample of a study of blood T cell repertoires in COVID-19. Produced via immunoSEQ multiplex PCR; TCRdb's table is partial and in-frame only. The sample has about 300,000 clones, 89% seen once; the top ten hold approximately 2.9%. The material sequenced was PBMCs or T cells enriched from blood (not recorded which). The receptor set was obtained from a woman aged 45-65 years who had been exposed to COVID-19. Each CDR3 is given without its conserved first and last residue. Fields, in order: V gene, J gene, CDR3 protein.

v_gene: TRBV11-3; j_gene: TRBJ2-4; CDR3aa: ASSLGQGDIQY
v_gene: TRBV3-1/TRBV3-2; j_gene: TRBJ1-1; CDR3aa: ASSLSGTGGIEAF
v_gene: TRBV27; j_gene: TRBJ2-1; CDR3aa: ASSGLGVGEQF
v_gene: TRBV6-2/TRBV6-3; j_gene: TRBJ1-2; CDR3aa: ASSWDWDSTEGYT
v_gene: TRBV28; j_gene: TRBJ1-5; CDR3aa: ASSSMTGINQPQH
v_gene: TRBV9; j_gene: TRBJ2-6; CDR3aa: ASSVGQGGSGANVLT
v_gene: TRBV18; j_gene: TRBJ1-6; CDR3aa: ASSPLSGTGKVSPLH
v_gene: TRBV5-1; j_gene: TRBJ2-1; CDR3aa: ASSLDPLAGGNNEQF
v_gene: TRBV2; j_gene: TRBJ2-6; CDR3aa: ASRGLRGANVLT
v_gene: TRBV5-1; j_gene: TRBJ2-3; CDR3aa: ASSFISGTLSTDTQY
v_gene: TRBV5-6; j_gene: TRBJ1-4; CDR3aa: ASSLITTNEKLF
v_gene: TRBV7-2; j_gene: TRBJ1-3; CDR3aa: ASSLASPGGSGNTIY
v_gene: TRBV5-1; j_gene: TRBJ1-1; CDR3aa: ASSLVGGPTEAF
v_gene: TRBV10-3; j_gene: TRBJ1-2; CDR3aa: AISEGQFRNYGYT
v_gene: TRBV7-9; j_gene: TRBJ1-2; CDR3aa: ASSLQGAGGYT
v_gene: TRBV6-5; j_gene: TRBJ2-5; CDR3aa: ASSRVLVEETQY
v_gene: TRBV28; j_gene: TRBJ2-7; CDR3aa: ASSPSGGIPTNSYEQY
v_gene: TRBV7-9; j_gene: TRBJ1-3; CDR3aa: ASSSRRGGNTIY
v_gene: TRBV19; j_gene: TRBJ1-4; CDR3aa: ASKASGQTNEKLF
v_gene: TRBV19; j_gene: TRBJ1-5; CDR3aa: ASSIWKGQGKGNQPQH
v_gene: TRBV2; j_gene: TRBJ1-1; CDR3aa: ASSDRGTWNTEAF
v_gene: TRBV6-5; j_gene: TRBJ2-7; CDR3aa: ASSWTGTFDEQY
v_gene: TRBV4-1; j_gene: TRBJ2-3; CDR3aa: ASSGGKPTDTQY
v_gene: TRBV28; j_gene: TRBJ2-5; CDR3aa: ASSQGLAGGRETQY